By share of the sample, the clone carrying this TCR beta chain is medium-sized (0.01 to 0.1%). The record originates from a study of yellow fever vaccine responses in identical twins. One entry per CDR3 protein results from TCRdb running MiXCR on the RT-PCR reads. The data show about 10,000 distinct CDR3 sequences, around four fifths seen once. The sequence was collected from a woman between 18 and 29 years old who received the yellow fever vaccine. The material was T cells from blood (PBMCs), unsorted or a sorted subset (not recorded which), obtained before or after yellow fever vaccination (not recorded which).

The CDR3 DNA is TGTGCCAGCAGGGCCGGGACAGGGGTCTACAATGAGCAGTTCTTC. Translated: CASRAGTGVYNEQFF. This rearrangement joins TRBV2 to TRBJ2-1, with TRBD1 identical over 10 bases. Germline CDR1 and CDR2: SNHLY and FYNNEI. V lost 6 bases, J lost 3 bases, and 5 bases stayed unmatched. This CDR3 has 15 residues. Complete variable domain (other parts from reference TRBV2 and TRBJ2-1): EPEVTQTPSHQVTQMGQEVILRCVPISNHLYFYWYRQILGQKVEFLVSFYNNEISEKSEIFDDQFSVERPDGSNFTLKIRSTKLEDSAMYFCASRAGTGVYNEQFFGPGTRLTVL.